This TCR beta chain is from a study of T-cell memory formation after mild COVID-19. Trimming pared 7 bases from V and 5 bases from J, leaving 12 bases between. Germline lookup yields CDR1 SGDLS and CDR2 YYNGEE. CDR3 size: 12 residues. TCRdb recomputed calls from the 5' RACE reads with MiXCR, one row per CDR3 protein. Among 100,000 to 150,000 distinct CDR3 sequences listed, about 5.9% were seen once. The receptor comes from an adult woman who had mild COVID-19 (a few samples of this study predate the infection). Cell type and time point are not known. Sample: PBMCs or a T cell subset sorted from them (not recorded which). The rearrangement uses TRBV9 and TRBJ2-5; the D call may be TRBD1 or TRBD2 (6 bases each). The CDR3 DNA follows: TGTGCCAGCGGGGGGCAGGGGGAGACCCAGTACTTC. Its translation is CASGGQGETQYF.